This T cell receptor (beta chain) was captured in a study of shared clonotypes between healthy human individuals. The table came from immunoSEQ multiplex PCR; TCRdb's copy has only in-frame clones and leaves some out. The sample holds some 320,000 clones, 87% seen once. A note on this clone: This same CDR3 is encoded by further DNA sequences in the sample.

V dropped 2 bases and J dropped 6; count of bases not matched to a gene: 4. The CDR3 loop spans 14 amino acids. CDR1 and CDR2 from the germline V gene are SGHDT and YYEEEE. This clonotype was sampled from a young man in good health. Source material: memory CD8+ T cells sorted from blood. The sample's subset: CD45RO+ cells pooled with CCR7-negative TemRA cells. The V call is TRBV5-6, the J call TRBJ2-1; 8 bases are a match to TRBD2. In nucleotides, the CDR3 is TGTGCCAGCAGCTTCAGCGGGAGCCTCAATGAGCAGTTCTTC. Its protein is CASSFSGSLNEQFF.